This TCR beta chain was identified in a study of cytomegalovirus exposure and HLA in healthy donors. Whole-study findings and limits: Most CMV-associated TCR beta chains appeared HLA-restricted in a later analysis. In a later analysis, common viral pathogens appeared linked to several of the most significant clusters. Confirmation in vitro established that three CMV-associated chains were specific for CMV antigens. In an earlier analysis, about 87% or about 30%: the productive usage of most TCR beta V segments.

In the case of this clone: Its antigen is as yet unknown.

PCR employed 60 Vbeta and 13 Jbeta primers. Clones were read by immunoSEQ multiplex PCR, and TCRdb kept only the in-frame ones, dropping some. The sample contains some 170,000 clones, 70% to 90% of which appear only once. CDR1 is MRHNA, CDR2 SNTAGT, per germline. The CDR3 runs 15 residues. The J segment lost 0 bases and the V segment lost 3 bases, leaving 1 base of the junction unmatched. Sequencing was carried out using PBMCs. The chain has TRBV6-4 and TRBJ2-1; 8 bases agree with TRBD2. This clonotype originated in a woman aged 18-29 years in good health and CMV-seronegative. CDR3 DNA sequence: TGTGCCAGCAGTGAGGCGGGAGGCTCCTACAATGAGCAGTTCTTC. It is translated as CASSEAGGSYNEQFF.